These T cell receptor beta chains were read from a single sample in a study of blood T cell repertoires in COVID-19. Method: immunoSEQ multiplex PCR; TCRdb's copy keeps in-frame clones and lacks some. The sample contains fewer than 50,000 clones, approximately 73% of which appear only once. The sample comprised peripheral blood. These TCRs come from an older man with acute or convalescent COVID-19. The CDR3 runs from the conserved cysteine through the conserved F or W. A D gene is named only where the DNA matches it firmly. Only some rows state a clone size, as once, few, many or a class for expanded clones.

D gene | J gene | V gene | clone size | CDR3 protein | CDR3 DNA
TRBD1 | TRBJ1-4 | TRBV5-6 | NA | CASSQDRGEEKLFF | TGTGCCAGCAGCCAAGACAGGGGAGAAGAAAAACTGTTTTTT
NA | TRBJ2-5 | TRBV19 | NA | CASSTLQETQYF | TGTGCCAGTAGTACCCTTCAAGAGACCCAGTACTTC
NA | TRBJ1-5 | TRBV19 | NA | CASSIDRAGNQPQHF | TGTGCCAGTAGTATAGATCGGGCGGGAAATCAGCCCCAGCATTTT
NA | TRBJ2-7 | TRBV2 | NA | CASSQANWDEQYF | TGTGCCAGCAGTCAGGCCAACTGGGACGAGCAGTACTTC
TRBD1 | TRBJ1-4 | TRBV5-1 | many | CASSLAGGQGVEKLFF | TGCGCCAGCAGCTTGGCCGGGGGACAGGGGGTAGAAAAACTGTTTTTT
NA | TRBJ1-1 | TRBV30 | NA | CAWSGTGRTEAFF | TGTGCCTGGAGTGGGACGGGGAGGACTGAAGCTTTCTTT
NA | TRBJ2-7 | TRBV29-1 | NA | CSVGGQGGEQYF | TGCAGCGTTGGTGGTCAGGGGGGCGAGCAGTACTTC
TRBD2 | TRBJ2-4 | TRBV2 | NA | CASRLLAGKNIQYF | TGTGCCAGCAGGCTACTAGCGGGGAAAAACATTCAGTACTTC
NA | TRBJ1-1 | TRBV5-5 | NA | CASRVGVSTEAFF | TGTGCCAGCAGGGTAGGGGTGAGCACTGAAGCTTTCTTT
NA | TRBJ2-1 | TRBV28 | NA | CASGSSYNEQFF | TGTGCCAGCGGGAGCTCCTACAATGAGCAGTTCTTC
TRBD2 | TRBJ2-1 | TRBV29-1 | once | CSVGTSGSINEQFF | TGCAGCGTTGGGACTAGCGGGAGTATCAATGAGCAGTTCTTC
TRBD2 | TRBJ2-3 | TRBV5-6 | few | CASSLLAGELVTDTQYF | TGTGCCAGCAGCTTACTAGCGGGAGAGTTGGTCACAGATACGCAGTATTTT
TRBD2 | TRBJ2-2 | TRBV24-1 | NA | CATSDAGGGGELFF | TGTGCCACCAGTGATGCGGGGGGTGGCGGGGAGCTGTTTTTT
NA | TRBJ2-7 | TRBV10-2 | once | CASSGVPSSYEQYF | TGCGCCAGCTCGGGGGTCCCGAGCTCCTACGAGCAGTACTTC
TRBD1 | TRBJ2-2 | TRBV9 | NA | CASSVESGTGSTGELFF | TGTGCCAGCAGCGTAGAATCAGGGACAGGGAGCACCGGGGAGCTGTTTTTT
NA | TRBJ1-5 | TRBV19 | NA | CASSIERGGHWSNQPQHF | TGTGCCAGTAGTATAGAGCGCGGGGGGCATTGGAGCAATCAGCCCCAGCATTTT
NA | TRBJ2-3 | TRBV28 | many | CASSWAYKDTQYF | TGTGCCAGCAGTTGGGCGTATAAGGATACGCAGTATTTT
NA | TRBJ2-5 | TRBV4-1 | NA | CASSQDPGLTQYF | TGCGCCAGCAGCCAAGACCCAGGGCTGACCCAGTACTTC
NA | TRBJ2-2 | TRBV5-5 | NA | CASSSMHRNTGELFF | TGTGCCAGCAGCTCCATGCACAGGAACACCGGGGAGCTGTTTTTT
NA | TRBJ1-1 | TRBV2 | NA | CASSEADRRRGMAFF | TGTGCCAGCAGTGAGGCGGACAGACGTCGAGGTATGGCTTTCTTT
NA | TRBJ1-5 | TRBV19 | NA | CASSGAYSNQPQHF | TGTGCCAGTAGTGGAGCTTATAGCAATCAGCCCCAGCATTTT
TRBD1 | TRBJ1-2 | TRBV25-1 | NA | CASSEQGAKYGYTF | TGTGCCAGCAGTGAACAGGGGGCAAAGTATGGCTACACCTTC
NA | TRBJ2-5 | TRBV2 | NA | CASSVQGSPETQYF | TGTGCCAGCAGTGTCCAGGGCAGCCCAGAGACCCAGTACTTC
TRBD1 | TRBJ1-5 | TRBV2 | NA | CASRKGQNSNQPQHF | TGTGCCAGCAGGAAGGGACAGAATAGCAATCAGCCCCAGCATTTT
NA | TRBJ1-2 | TRBV2 | medium-sized | CASSASGYGYTF | TGTGCCAGCAGTGCCTCGGGCTATGGCTACACCTTC
NA | TRBJ2-7 | TRBV7-8 | NA | CASSTLGNEQYF | TGTGCCAGCAGCACGCTGGGCAACGAGCAGTACTTC
TRBD1 | TRBJ1-5 | TRBV15 | NA | CATSRVRTGASQPQHF | TGTGCCACCAGCAGAGTGCGGACAGGGGCGAGTCAGCCCCAGCATTTT
NA | TRBJ1-1 | TRBV2 | NA | CASSEGSSEAFF | TGTGCCAGCAGTGAGGGCAGCAGTGAAGCTTTCTTT
NA | TRBJ2-5 | TRBV15 | NA | CATSRDAVGETQYF | TGTGCCACCAGCAGAGATGCGGTTGGCGAGACCCAGTACTTC
TRBD1 | TRBJ1-5 | TRBV4-1 | NA | CASSLTGATVQPQHF | TGCGCCAGCAGCTTAACAGGGGCCACCGTCCAGCCCCAGCATTTT
TRBD2 | TRBJ2-1 | TRBV7-3 | once | CASSAFGTSGGNEQFF | TGTGCCAGCAGCGCCTTCGGGACTAGCGGGGGCAATGAGCAGTTCTTC
TRBD2 | TRBJ2-1 | TRBV11-2 | NA | CASSLEPAGGNEQFF | TGTGCCAGCAGCTTAGAACCCGCGGGGGGGAATGAGCAGTTCTTC
NA | TRBJ2-7 | TRBV10-3 | few | CAISTQGHEQYF | TGTGCCATCAGCACCCAGGGTCACGAGCAGTACTTC
TRBD1 | TRBJ1-4 | TRBV5-5 | NA | CASSFRDRETNEKLFF | TGTGCCAGCAGCTTCCGGGACAGAGAAACTAATGAAAAACTGTTTTTT
TRBD2 | TRBJ2-1 | TRBV6-4 | NA | CATPTSGRSGYNEQFF | TGTGCCACCCCGACTAGCGGGAGGTCTGGGTACAATGAGCAGTTCTTC
NA | TRBJ2-3 | TRBV27 | once | CASSFRTVPGLSTDTQYF | TGTGCCAGCAGTTTTCGGACCGTACCGGGATTGAGCACAGATACGCAGTATTTT
TRBD1 | TRBJ2-2 | TRBV7-8 | once | CASSFGQGMHTGELFF | TGTGCCAGCAGCTTCGGACAGGGTATGCACACCGGGGAGCTGTTTTTT
NA | TRBJ2-3 | TRBV11-2 | few | CASSLGYTDTQYF | TGTGCCAGCAGCTTAGGTTACACAGATACGCAGTATTTT
TRBD1 | TRBJ2-7 | TRBV11-1 | many | CASSRLGGAEQYF | TGTGCCAGCAGCCGGTTAGGGGGCGCCGAGCAGTACTTC
NA | TRBJ2-1 | TRBV10-3 | few | CAISPFTREQFF | TGTGCCATCTCACCTTTTACGAGAGAGCAGTTCTTC
TRBD1 | TRBJ2-7 | TRBV9 | NA | CASSVGGTGGYEQYF | TGTGCCAGCAGCGTAGGGGGGACAGGGGGTTACGAGCAGTACTTC
TRBD1 | TRBJ1-6 | TRBV28 | few | CASSFPGTGDSPLHF | TGTGCCAGCAGTTTCCCCGGGACAGGGGATTCACCCCTCCACTTT
NA | TRBJ2-7 | TRBV11-2 | NA | CASSLGPGLTYEQYF | TGTGCCAGCAGCTTAGGCCCAGGGTTAACCTACGAGCAGTACTTC
NA | TRBJ1-2 | TRBV19 | NA | CASTAGPIYGYTF | TGTGCCAGTACGGCAGGGCCGATCTATGGCTACACCTTC